The T cell receptor beta chain described here comes from a study of Ad26.COV2.S vaccination and SARS-CoV-2 variants (dated by TCRdb to the early 2020s). In terms of the full investigation: Sequencing of the TCRbeta repertoire served to evaluate the specificity and breadth of SARS-CoV-2-reactive T cell receptors following Ad26.COV2.S vaccination. The TCR-sequenced set comprised approximately 32 samples: approximately 20 Ad26.COV2.S vaccine recipients, 5 placebo recipients and 8 SARS-CoV-2 convalescent individuals.

The CDR3 runs 15 residues from the cysteine to the phenylalanine. This entry keeps only the CDR3 DNA: 45 bases, framed from base 1. In the germline V gene (reference sequence), CDR1 corresponds to LNHDA and CDR2 to SQIVND. Here V drops 5 bases and J drops 1 base, and the junction holds 8 bases not matched to any gene. A note on this clone: Its antigen has not been determined. Base quality data are lacking; no much larger clone is found one base away.

Taken with the paper, the label for time point translates to: individuals recovered from natural SARS-CoV-2 infection. What the work shows at the level of the full study, not this receptor alone: Non-spike TCR breadth was comparable between vaccine and placebo recipients, consistent with the vaccine containing only spike. After vaccination, substantial breadth of spike-specific CD8+ and CD4+ T cell responses was reported. The authors noted that total T cell responses may have been underestimated by the TCR breadth and depth analyses. Ad26.COV2.S recipients had higher spike-specific TCR breadth than placebo recipients (P = 0.0014).

The immunoSEQ Assay was the method used to sequence TCRbeta CDR3 regions. After extraction, genomic DNA underwent amplification by bias-controlled multiplex PCR, followed by high-throughput sequencing. Regarding the original processing steps: To quantify the absolute abundance of every unique TCRbeta CDR3 region, sequences were collapsed and filtered. T cell fraction was estimated by normalization of TCRbeta template counts to usable DNA, with usable DNA being measured through amplification of reference genes present in all nucleated cells. Repertoire TCRs were annotated as SARS-CoV-2-specific when V gene, CDR3 amino acid sequence and J gene were exactly matched to a known reactive TCR set. The reference SARS-CoV-2 TCR set was derived from MIRA and filtered for enrichment in COVID-19-positive ImmuneCODE repertoires, a step that removed public or cross-reactive TCRs. Based on the MIRA antigens, annotated TCRs were further analysed at the level of specific ORF or position within ORF. Depth was the summed frequency of annotated unique rearrangements, while breadth was defined as annotated unique rearrangements over total unique productive rearrangements. TCR breadth was compared between groups using two-sided Wilcoxon rank-sum tests. TCRdb holds this immuneACCESS table with in-frame rearrangements only. Some clones are missing; in checked studies, unresolved V genes explain under half, and the rest has no known cause. Clonal size and the V and J genes are those of that table, whereas D and trimming came from the DNA. The sample table lists about 350,000 clones, roughly nine tenths of them with a count of one. Jointly, the top ten make up about 3.9% of the sample.

Sample: peripheral blood, taken after recovery from COVID-19. Here the chain combines TRBV19 and TRBJ2-7; 7 central nucleotides agree with TRBD1. This sequence originates from a human donor who had recovered from COVID-19. The CDR3 region reads CASSQPGTASYEQYF. The DNA sequence is given as TGTGCCAGTAGTCAACCCGGGACAGCTTCCTACGAGCAGTACTTC.